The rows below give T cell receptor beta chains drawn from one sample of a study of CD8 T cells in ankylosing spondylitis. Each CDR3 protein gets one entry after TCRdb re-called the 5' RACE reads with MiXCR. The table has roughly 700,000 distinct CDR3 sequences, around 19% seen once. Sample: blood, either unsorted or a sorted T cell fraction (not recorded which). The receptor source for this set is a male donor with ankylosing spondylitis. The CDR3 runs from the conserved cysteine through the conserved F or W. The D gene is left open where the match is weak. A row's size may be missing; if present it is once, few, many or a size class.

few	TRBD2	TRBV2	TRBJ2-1	CASSDRVAGADEQFF	TGTGCCAGCAGTGATCGGGTAGCGGGGGCAGATGAGCAGTTCTTC
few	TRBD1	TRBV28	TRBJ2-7	CASSSDRGADEQYF	TGTGCCAGCAGCTCCGACAGGGGGGCGGACGAGCAGTACTTC
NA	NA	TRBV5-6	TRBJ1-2	CASSLCTEEYNYGYTF	TGTGCCAGCAGCTTGTGCACAGAGGAGTACAACTATGGCTACACCTTC
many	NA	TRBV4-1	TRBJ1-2	CASSPDRSYGYTF	TGCGCCAGCAGCCCGGACAGAAGCTATGGCTACACCTTC
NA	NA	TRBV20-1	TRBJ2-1	CSARPGDNEQFF	TGCAGTGCTAGACCTGGGGACAATGAGCAGTTCTTC
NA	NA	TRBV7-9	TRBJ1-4	CASSPVAGRANEKLFF	TGTGCCAGCAGCCCGGTGGCAGGGAGGGCTAATGAAAAACTGTTTTTT
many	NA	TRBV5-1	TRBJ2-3	CASSLDGDTQYF	TGTGCCAGCAGCTTAGATGGAGATACGCAGTATTTT
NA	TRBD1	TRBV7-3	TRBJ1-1	CASSFFRGGEAFF	TGTGCCAGCAGCTTTTTCAGGGGGGGTGAAGCTTTCTTT
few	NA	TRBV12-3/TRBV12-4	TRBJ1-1	CASSSRGGIGTEAFF	TGTGCCAGCAGCTCCCGCGGGGGGATCGGAACTGAAGCTTTCTTT
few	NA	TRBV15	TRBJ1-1	CATSRDRPLEAFF	TGTGCCACCAGCAGAGATCGGCCTCTTGAAGCTTTCTTT
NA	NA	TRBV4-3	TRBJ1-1	CASSQEWVALNTEAFF	TGCGCCAGCAGCCAGGAATGGGTCGCTCTGAACACTGAAGCTTTCTTT
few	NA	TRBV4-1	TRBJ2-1	CASSHTTDEQFF	TGCGCCAGCAGCCATACGACGGACGAGCAGTTCTTC
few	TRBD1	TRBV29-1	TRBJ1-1	CSGSTGSTEAFF	TGCAGCGGGTCGACAGGGAGTACTGAAGCTTTCTTT
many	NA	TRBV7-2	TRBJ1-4	CASSLRDKEKLFF	TGTGCCAGCAGCTTAAGAGATAAAGAAAAACTGTTTTTT
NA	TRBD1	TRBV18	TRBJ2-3	CASSPWALGRTGADTQYF	TGTGCCAGCTCACCATGGGCCCTAGGACGGACAGGCGCAGATACGCAGTATTTT